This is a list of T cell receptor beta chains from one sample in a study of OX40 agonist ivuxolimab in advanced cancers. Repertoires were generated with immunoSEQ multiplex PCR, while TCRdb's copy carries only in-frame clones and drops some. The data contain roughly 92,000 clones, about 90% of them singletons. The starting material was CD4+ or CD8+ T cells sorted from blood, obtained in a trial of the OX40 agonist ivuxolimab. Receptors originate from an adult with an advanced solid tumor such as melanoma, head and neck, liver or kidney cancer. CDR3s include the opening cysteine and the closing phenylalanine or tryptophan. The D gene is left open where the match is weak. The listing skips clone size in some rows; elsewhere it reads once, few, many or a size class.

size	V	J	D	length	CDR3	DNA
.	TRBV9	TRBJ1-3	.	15	CASSAQGGVGNTIYF	TGTGCCAGCAGCGCGCAGGGAGGGGTCGGAAACACCATATATTTT
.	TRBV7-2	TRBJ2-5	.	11	CASSLAETQYF	TGTGCCAGCAGCTTAGCAGAGACCCAGTACTTC
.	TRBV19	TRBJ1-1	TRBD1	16	CASSIVPGQVNTEAFF	TGTGCCAGTAGTATAGTACCGGGACAGGTCAACACTGAAGCTTTCTTT
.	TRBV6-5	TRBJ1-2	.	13	CASSYSGQGGYTF	TGTGCCAGCAGTTACTCGGGGCAAGGTGGCTACACCTTC
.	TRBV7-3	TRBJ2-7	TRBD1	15	CASSLMGTGTYEQYF	TGTGCCAGCAGCTTAATGGGGACAGGAACCTACGAGCAGTACTTC
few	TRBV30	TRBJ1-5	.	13	CAWSVRFNRPQHF	TGTGCCTGGAGCGTCAGGTTCAATCGGCCCCAGCATTTT
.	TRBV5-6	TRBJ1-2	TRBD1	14	CASLGTGRSYGYTF	TGTGCCAGCCTTGGGACAGGAAGATCCTATGGCTACACCTTC
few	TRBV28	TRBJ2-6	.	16	CATLLDPRSGANVLTF	TGTGCCACCCTTCTCGATCCCCGCTCTGGGGCCAACGTCCTGACTTTC
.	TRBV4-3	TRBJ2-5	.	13	CASRQTGQETQYF	TGCGCCAGCCGACAGACGGGACAAGAGACCCAGTACTTC
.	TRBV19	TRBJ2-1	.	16	CASSIVVALTYNEQFF	TGTGCCAGTAGTATAGTGGTAGCTCTGACTTACAATGAGCAGTTCTTC
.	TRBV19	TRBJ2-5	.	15	CASSTTGAKGETQYF	TGTGCCAGTAGTACTACCGGGGCCAAGGGGGAGACCCAGTACTTC
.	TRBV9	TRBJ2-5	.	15	CASSVGALDGGTQYF	TGTGCCAGCAGCGTGGGGGCCCTCGACGGGGGGACCCAGTACTTC
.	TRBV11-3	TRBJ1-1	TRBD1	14	CASSSRQGGTEAFF	TGTGCCAGCAGCTCTCGTCAGGGGGGGACTGAAGCTTTCTTT
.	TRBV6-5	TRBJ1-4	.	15	CASSPQQGGNEKLFF	TGTGCCAGCAGTCCCCAACAGGGAGGGAACGAAAAACTGTTTTTT
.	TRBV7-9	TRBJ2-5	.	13	CASSLNLIQTQYF	TGTGCCAGCAGCTTAAATTTAATTCAGACCCAGTACTTC
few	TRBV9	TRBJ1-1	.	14	CASSPHELNTEAFF	TGTGCCAGCAGCCCTCACGAGTTGAACACTGAAGCTTTCTTT